This T cell receptor (beta chain) was recovered during a study of cytomegalovirus exposure and HLA in healthy donors. J lost 4 bases, V lost 6 bases, and 8 bases had no gene match. Germline assignment: CDR1 LGHNT and CDR2 FRNRAP. The CDR3 extends over 14 amino acids. PCR was performed using 60 Vbeta and 13 Jbeta primers. The table came from immunoSEQ multiplex PCR; TCRdb's copy has only in-frame clones and leaves some out. Among some 150,000 clones, less than 85% were seen once, and the ten largest hold around 4%. V usage is TRBV12-5 and J usage is TRBJ2-5; 7 bases are shared with TRBD1. Sequencing was done on a sample of PBMCs. The receptor was derived from a man aged 40-50 years in good health and CMV-seronegative. The CDR3 region is CASGTDRARETQYF. The CDR3 DNA follows: TGTGCTAGTGGGACCGACAGGGCAAGAGAGACCCAGTACTTC.